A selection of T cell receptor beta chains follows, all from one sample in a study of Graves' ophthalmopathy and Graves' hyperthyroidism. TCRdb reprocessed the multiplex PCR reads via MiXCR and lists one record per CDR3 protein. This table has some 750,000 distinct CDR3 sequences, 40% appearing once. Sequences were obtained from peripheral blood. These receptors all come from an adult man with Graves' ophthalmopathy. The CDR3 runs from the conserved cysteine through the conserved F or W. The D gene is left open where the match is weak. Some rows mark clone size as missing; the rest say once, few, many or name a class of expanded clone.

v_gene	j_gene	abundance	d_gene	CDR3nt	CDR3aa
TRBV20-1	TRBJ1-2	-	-	TGCAGTGCTATAAAGGGGAACTATGGCTACACCTTC	CSAIKGNYGYTF
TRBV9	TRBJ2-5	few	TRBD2	TGTGCCAGCAGCGGACTCGGGACTAGCGGGAGTGGAGAGACCCAGTACTTC	CASSGLGTSGSGETQYF
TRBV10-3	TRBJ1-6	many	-	TGTGCCATCAGTCTAGAACCCGGGAATTCACCCCTCCACTTT	CAISLEPGNSPLHF
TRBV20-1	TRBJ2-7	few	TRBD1	TGCAGTGCTGAGGCCGGTTCCGGGACAGGGTTATCCGAGCAGTACTTC	CSAEAGSGTGLSEQYF
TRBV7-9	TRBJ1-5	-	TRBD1	TGTGCCAGCGGGTCGACAGGGCAGCCCCAGCATTTT	CASGSTGQPQHF
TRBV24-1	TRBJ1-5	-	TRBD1	TGTGCCACCAGTGACCCAGGGACAGGGAGGTGGCCCCAGCATTTT	CATSDPGTGRWPQHF
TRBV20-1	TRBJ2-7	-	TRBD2	TGCAGTGCCCTGACTAGCGCAACCTACGAGCAGTACTTC	CSALTSATYEQYF
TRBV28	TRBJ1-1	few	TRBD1	TGTGCCAGCAGCAGCTACCTACAGGGGAGGCGCACTGAAGCTTTCTTT	CASSSYLQGRRTEAFF
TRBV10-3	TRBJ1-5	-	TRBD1	TGTGCGGGACAGGGGCGATTTAGCAATCAGCCCCAGCATTTT	CAGQGRFSNQPQHF
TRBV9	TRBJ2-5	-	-	TGTGCCAGCAGCGTAGAAGTGGGGCCTGGAGAGGCCCAGTACTTC	CASSVEVGPGEAQYF
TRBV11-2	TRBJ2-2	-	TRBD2	TGTGCCAGCAGCCCAGCAAGTGGACTAGCGGGAGGGACCGGGGAGCTGTTTTTT	CASSPASGLAGGTGELFF
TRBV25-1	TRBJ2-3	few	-	TGTGCCAGCAGGGGGGGTTCGGGGGCCAGCACAGATACGCAGTATTTT	CASRGGSGASTDTQYF
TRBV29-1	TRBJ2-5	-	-	TGCAGCGTTGAGGGCAGCGGACAAGAGACCCAGTACTTC	CSVEGSGQETQYF
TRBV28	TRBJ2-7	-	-	TGTGCCAGCAGTCGTGGTATAGTCTACGAGCAGTACTTC	CASSRGIVYEQYF
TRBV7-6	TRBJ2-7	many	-	TGTGCCAGCAGCTTAGCCGCGCGCTACGAGCAGTACTTC	CASSLAARYEQYF
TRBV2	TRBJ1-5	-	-	TGTGCCAGCAGAATACAGGGATCCGTTAGCAATCAGCCCCAGCATTTT	CASRIQGSVSNQPQHF
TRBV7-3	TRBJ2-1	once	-	TGTGCCAGCAGCTCGGCCACTTACAATGAGCAGTTCTTC	CASSSATYNEQFF
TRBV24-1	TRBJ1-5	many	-	TGTGCCAGCGGTACAGGGATTGGCAATCAGCCCCAGCATTTT	CASGTGIGNQPQHF
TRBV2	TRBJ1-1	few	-	TGTGCCAGCGCGAGGATCCCTGAAGCTTTCTTT	CASARIPEAFF
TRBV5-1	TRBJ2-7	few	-	TGCGCCAGCAGCTACGGGACACTCTACGAGCAGTACTTC	CASSYGTLYEQYF
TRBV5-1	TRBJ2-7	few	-	TGCGCCAGCAGCTTGTGGACGGGGAACTACGAGCAGTACTTC	CASSLWTGNYEQYF
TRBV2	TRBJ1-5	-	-	TGTGCCAGCAGTGGCCGAGGGTCCAGCAATCAGCCCCAGCATTTT	CASSGRGSSNQPQHF